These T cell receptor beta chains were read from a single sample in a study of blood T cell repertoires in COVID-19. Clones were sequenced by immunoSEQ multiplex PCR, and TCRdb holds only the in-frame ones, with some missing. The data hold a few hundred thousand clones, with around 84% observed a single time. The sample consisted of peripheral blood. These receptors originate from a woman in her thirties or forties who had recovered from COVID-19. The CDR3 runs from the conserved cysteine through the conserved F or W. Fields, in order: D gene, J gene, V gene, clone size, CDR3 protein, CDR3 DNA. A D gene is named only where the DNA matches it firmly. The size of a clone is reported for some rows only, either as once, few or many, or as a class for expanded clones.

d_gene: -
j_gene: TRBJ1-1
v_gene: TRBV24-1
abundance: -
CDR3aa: CATSGPGVCFF
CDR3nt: TGTGCCACCAGTGGCCCCGGGGTATGTTTCTTT

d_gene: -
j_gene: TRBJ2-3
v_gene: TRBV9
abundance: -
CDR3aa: CASSVSHVGGADTQYF
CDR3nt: TGTGCCAGCAGCGTATCCCACGTAGGGGGGGCAGATACGCAGTATTTT

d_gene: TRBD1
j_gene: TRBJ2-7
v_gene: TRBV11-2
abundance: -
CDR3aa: CASSFGTGNEQYF
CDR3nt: TGTGCCAGCAGCTTCGGGACAGGGAACGAGCAGTACTTC

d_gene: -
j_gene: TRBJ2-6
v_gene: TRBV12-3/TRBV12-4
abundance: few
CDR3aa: CASQTGGANVLTF
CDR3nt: TGTGCCAGCCAAACCGGTGGGGCCAACGTCCTGACTTTC

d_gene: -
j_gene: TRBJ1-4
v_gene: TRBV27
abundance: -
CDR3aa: CASSLSRPGATNEKLFF
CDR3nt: TGTGCCAGCAGTTTATCTCGCCCGGGTGCAACTAATGAAAAACTGTTTTTT

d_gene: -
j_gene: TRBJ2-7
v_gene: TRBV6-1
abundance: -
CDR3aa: CASSGSQRARGVYEQYF
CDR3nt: TGTGCCAGCAGTGGCTCTCAGAGGGCCAGAGGAGTCTACGAGCAGTACTTC

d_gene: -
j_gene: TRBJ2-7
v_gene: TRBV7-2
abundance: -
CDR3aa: CASSLTGYEQYF
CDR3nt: TGTGCCAGCAGCCTTACCGGCTACGAGCAGTACTTC

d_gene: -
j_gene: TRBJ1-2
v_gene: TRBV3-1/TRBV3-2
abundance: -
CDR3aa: CASSQGPGDYGYTF
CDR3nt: TGTGCCAGCAGCCAAGGTCCGGGAGACTATGGCTACACCTTC

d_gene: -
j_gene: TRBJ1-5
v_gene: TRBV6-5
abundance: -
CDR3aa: CASSYSAHPASQPQHF
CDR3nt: TGTGCCAGCAGTTACTCAGCGCACCCGGCAAGTCAGCCCCAGCATTTT

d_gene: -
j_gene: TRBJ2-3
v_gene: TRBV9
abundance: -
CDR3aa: CASSVRPSSTDTQYF
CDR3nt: TGTGCCAGCAGCGTACGGCCTAGCAGCACAGATACGCAGTATTTT

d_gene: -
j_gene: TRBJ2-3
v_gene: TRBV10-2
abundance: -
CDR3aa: CASSSPGLMTDTQYF
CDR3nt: TGCGCCAGCAGCAGCCCGGGACTCATGACAGATACGCAGTATTTT

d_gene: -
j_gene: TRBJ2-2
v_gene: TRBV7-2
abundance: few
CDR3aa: CASSLHSSTNTGELFF
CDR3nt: TGTGCCAGCAGCCTCCACAGCTCTACGAACACCGGGGAGCTGTTTTTT

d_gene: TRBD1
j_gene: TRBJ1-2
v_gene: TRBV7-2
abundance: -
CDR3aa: CASSKGYPATGGVDYGYTF
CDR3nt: TGTGCCAGCAGCAAAGGTTACCCCGCAACAGGGGGAGTAGACTATGGCTACACCTTC

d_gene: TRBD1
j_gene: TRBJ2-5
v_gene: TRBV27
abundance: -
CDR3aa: CASSFLDRPQETQYF
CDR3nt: TGTGCCAGCAGTTTCTTGGACAGGCCCCAAGAGACCCAGTACTTC

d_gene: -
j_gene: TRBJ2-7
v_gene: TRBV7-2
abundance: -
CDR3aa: CASSTQGGGARYEQYF
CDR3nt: TGTGCCAGCAGCACGCAGGGCGGGGGCGCGAGGTACGAGCAGTACTTC

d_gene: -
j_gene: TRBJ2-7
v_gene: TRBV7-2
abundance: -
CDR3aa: CASSLGPGSYEQYF
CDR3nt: TGTGCCAGCAGCTTAGGCCCCGGCTCCTACGAGCAGTACTTC

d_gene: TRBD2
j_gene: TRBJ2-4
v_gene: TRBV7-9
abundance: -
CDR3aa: CASSPLPQLAGGDIQYF
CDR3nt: TGTGCCAGCAGCCCTCTACCCCAACTAGCGGGGGGTGACATTCAGTACTTC

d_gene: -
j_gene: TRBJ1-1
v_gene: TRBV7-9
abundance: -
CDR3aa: CASSPTGNTEAFF
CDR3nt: TGTGCCAGCAGCCCGACAGGGAACACTGAAGCTTTCTTT

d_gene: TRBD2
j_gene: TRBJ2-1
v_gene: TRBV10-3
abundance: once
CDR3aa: CAISESGGEYNEQFF
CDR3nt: TGTGCCATCAGTGAGTCGGGGGGGGAATACAATGAGCAGTTCTTC

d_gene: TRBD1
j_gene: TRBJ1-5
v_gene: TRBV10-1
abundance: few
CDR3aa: CASFRDRGPNPSNQPQHF
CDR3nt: TGCGCCAGCTTCCGGGACAGGGGGCCAAATCCTAGCAATCAGCCCCAGCATTTT

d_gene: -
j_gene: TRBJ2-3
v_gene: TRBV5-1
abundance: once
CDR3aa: CASSLGQGPPTDTQYF
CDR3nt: TGCGCCAGCAGCTTGGGTCAGGGCCCTCCCACAGATACGCAGTATTTT

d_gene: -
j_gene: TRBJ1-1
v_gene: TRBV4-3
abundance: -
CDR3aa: CASSRLAGVTEAFF
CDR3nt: TGCGCCAGCAGCCGCCTTGCAGGGGTGACTGAAGCTTTCTTT

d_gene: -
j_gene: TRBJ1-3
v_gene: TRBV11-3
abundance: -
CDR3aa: CASERKATASGNTIYF
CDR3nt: TGTGCCAGCGAACGTAAAGCGACAGCGTCGGGAAACACCATATATTTT

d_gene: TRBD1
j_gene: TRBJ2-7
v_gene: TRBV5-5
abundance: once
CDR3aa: CASSLTRTGHDEQYF
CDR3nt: TGTGCCAGCAGCTTGACTAGGACAGGGCACGACGAGCAGTACTTC

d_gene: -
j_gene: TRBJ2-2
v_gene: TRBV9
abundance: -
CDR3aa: CASSVGAQGGGELFF
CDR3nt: TGTGCCAGCAGCGTAGGGGCACAGGGTGGCGGGGAGCTGTTTTTT

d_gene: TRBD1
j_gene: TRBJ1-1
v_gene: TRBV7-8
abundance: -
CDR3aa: CASSLQTGLSTEAFF
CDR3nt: TGTGCCAGCAGCCTACAGACAGGGCTCAGCACTGAAGCTTTCTTT

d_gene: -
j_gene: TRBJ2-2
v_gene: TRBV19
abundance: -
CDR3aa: CASTGGYTGELFF
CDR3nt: TGTGCCAGTACCGGCGGGTACACCGGGGAGCTGTTTTTT

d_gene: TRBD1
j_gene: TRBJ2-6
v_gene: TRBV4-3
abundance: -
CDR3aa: CASSQLLGQGVANVLTF
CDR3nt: TGCGCCAGCAGCCAGCTGTTAGGACAGGGGGTGGCCAACGTCCTGACTTTC

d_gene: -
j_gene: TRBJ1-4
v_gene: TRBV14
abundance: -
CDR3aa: CASSHFREKLFF
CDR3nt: TGTGCCAGCAGCCATTTCAGGGAAAAACTGTTTTTT